This is a list of T cell receptor beta chains from one sample in a study of blood T cell repertoires in COVID-19. Measured with immunoSEQ multiplex PCR; TCRdb has only the in-frame clones, and not every one. The sample consists of roughly 400,000 clones, over 85% of them appearing once. Sequencing used PBMCs or T cells enriched from blood (not recorded which). Receptor source: a woman under 40 who had recovered from COVID-19. Each CDR3 is given with its conserved first and last residue. Fields, in order: V gene, clone size, D gene, J gene, CDR3 protein, CDR3 DNA. The D gene is left open where the match is weak. Clone size is shown for a subset of rows, as once, few, many or a class of expanded clone.

v_gene: TRBV5-1
abundance: NA
d_gene: TRBD1
j_gene: TRBJ2-7
CDR3aa: CASSPGTGPSEQYF
CDR3nt: TGCGCCAGCAGCCCTGGGACAGGGCCGTCCGAGCAGTACTTC

v_gene: TRBV11-1
abundance: NA
d_gene: TRBD1
j_gene: TRBJ2-7
CDR3aa: CASSRRDRDHEQYF
CDR3nt: TGTGCCAGCAGCCGTCGGGACAGGGACCACGAGCAGTACTTC

v_gene: TRBV5-6
abundance: NA
d_gene: TRBD1
j_gene: TRBJ1-2
CDR3aa: CASSPGQGGYGYTF
CDR3nt: TGTGCCAGCAGCCCGGGACAGGGAGGCTATGGCTACACCTTC

v_gene: TRBV30
abundance: NA
d_gene: NA
j_gene: TRBJ1-2
CDR3aa: CAWSLGRGYGYTF
CDR3nt: TGTGCCTGGAGTCTCGGACGGGGCTATGGCTACACCTTC

v_gene: TRBV11-2
abundance: NA
d_gene: TRBD1
j_gene: TRBJ1-3
CDR3aa: CASSPSGTGHSGNTIYF
CDR3nt: TGTGCCAGCAGCCCGTCCGGGACAGGGCACTCTGGAAACACCATATATTTT

v_gene: TRBV18
abundance: once
d_gene: TRBD2
j_gene: TRBJ2-3
CDR3aa: CASSPPTLGGATDTQYF
CDR3nt: TGTGCCAGCTCACCACCTACCCTCGGGGGGGCAACAGATACGCAGTATTTT

v_gene: TRBV3-1/TRBV3-2
abundance: NA
d_gene: NA
j_gene: TRBJ2-7
CDR3aa: CASVSPGTYEQYF
CDR3nt: TGTGCCAGCGTCTCCCCCGGGACATACGAGCAGTACTTC

v_gene: TRBV11-2
abundance: NA
d_gene: TRBD2
j_gene: TRBJ2-2
CDR3aa: CASSFQRGGWDTGELFF
CDR3nt: TGTGCCAGCAGCTTTCAGCGGGGGGGTTGGGACACCGGGGAGCTGTTTTTT

v_gene: TRBV12-5
abundance: NA
d_gene: NA
j_gene: TRBJ1-5
CDR3aa: CASATDGGSNQPQHF
CDR3nt: TGTGCTAGTGCAACGGACGGGGGTAGCAATCAGCCCCAGCATTTT

v_gene: TRBV21-1
abundance: NA
d_gene: NA
j_gene: TRBJ1-6
CDR3aa: CASSSRHRGRVSPLHF
CDR3nt: TGTGCCAGCAGCTCACGACACAGGGGGAGAGTTTCACCCCTCCACTTT

v_gene: TRBV25-1
abundance: once
d_gene: NA
j_gene: TRBJ1-2
CDR3aa: CASSERRDYGYTF
CDR3nt: TGTGCCAGCAGTGAAAGGAGGGACTATGGCTACACCTTC

v_gene: TRBV29-1
abundance: NA
d_gene: TRBD1
j_gene: TRBJ1-5
CDR3aa: CSVGTGDSQPQHF
CDR3nt: TGCAGCGTTGGGACAGGGGATAGTCAGCCCCAGCATTTT

v_gene: TRBV5-1
abundance: NA
d_gene: NA
j_gene: TRBJ1-4
CDR3aa: CASSGGVGLVEKLFF
CDR3nt: TGCGCCAGCAGCGGAGGGGTTGGGTTAGTTGAAAAACTGTTTTTT

v_gene: TRBV9
abundance: NA
d_gene: TRBD2
j_gene: TRBJ2-1
CDR3aa: CASSLTGGLDNNEQFF
CDR3nt: TGTGCCAGCAGCTTGACGGGGGGACTAGACAACAATGAGCAGTTCTTC

v_gene: TRBV6-5
abundance: NA
d_gene: NA
j_gene: TRBJ2-7
CDR3aa: CASSYSAGAEQYF
CDR3nt: TGTGCCAGCAGTTACTCGGCGGGGGCCGAGCAGTACTTC

v_gene: TRBV7-8
abundance: NA
d_gene: TRBD2
j_gene: TRBJ2-7
CDR3aa: CASSQTSIFNYEQYF
CDR3nt: TGTGCCAGCAGTCAGACTAGCATTTTCAACTACGAGCAGTACTTC

v_gene: TRBV9
abundance: NA
d_gene: TRBD1
j_gene: TRBJ1-3
CDR3aa: CASGQGARNTIYF
CDR3nt: TGTGCCAGCGGACAGGGGGCGAGAAACACCATATATTTT

v_gene: TRBV5-6
abundance: NA
d_gene: NA
j_gene: TRBJ1-3
CDR3aa: CASRTSEVAGNTIYF
CDR3nt: TGTGCCAGCAGGACGTCTGAGGTTGCTGGAAACACCATATATTTT

v_gene: TRBV10-3
abundance: NA
d_gene: NA
j_gene: TRBJ2-2
CDR3aa: CAISEGVRGNTGELFF
CDR3nt: TGTGCCATCAGTGAGGGTGTGCGGGGGAACACCGGGGAGCTGTTTTTT

v_gene: TRBV6-5
abundance: once
d_gene: NA
j_gene: TRBJ2-7
CDR3aa: CASSYSPRGPYEQYF
CDR3nt: TGTGCCAGCAGTTACTCTCCCCGCGGTCCCTACGAGCAGTACTTC

v_gene: TRBV19
abundance: NA
d_gene: NA
j_gene: TRBJ1-4
CDR3aa: CASSIGTRINEKLFF
CDR3nt: TGTGCCAGTAGTATCGGGACACGGATTAATGAAAAACTGTTTTTT

v_gene: TRBV5-3
abundance: NA
d_gene: TRBD1
j_gene: TRBJ1-1
CDR3aa: CARSAGQGNTEAFF
CDR3nt: TGTGCCAGAAGCGCGGGACAGGGGAACACTGAAGCTTTCTTT

v_gene: TRBV14
abundance: NA
d_gene: NA
j_gene: TRBJ2-7
CDR3aa: CASSQDWSGYEQYF
CDR3nt: TGTGCCAGCAGCCAAGATTGGTCCGGGTACGAGCAGTACTTC

v_gene: TRBV2
abundance: NA
d_gene: TRBD1
j_gene: TRBJ1-6
CDR3aa: CASRGGQGHNSPLHF
CDR3nt: TGTGCCAGCAGGGGCGGACAGGGTCATAATTCACCCCTCCACTTT

v_gene: TRBV10-3
abundance: NA
d_gene: TRBD2
j_gene: TRBJ2-1
CDR3aa: CAISGHLSSGSYNEQFF
CDR3nt: TGTGCCATCAGTGGACACTTATCTAGCGGCTCCTACAATGAGCAGTTCTTC

v_gene: TRBV6-2/TRBV6-3
abundance: NA
d_gene: TRBD2
j_gene: TRBJ2-4
CDR3aa: CASSSGGTLNIQYF
CDR3nt: TGTGCCAGCAGTTCCGGGGGGACCTTAAACATTCAGTACTTC

v_gene: TRBV25-1
abundance: NA
d_gene: TRBD2
j_gene: TRBJ2-5
CDR3aa: CASSRSSGGQETQYF
CDR3nt: TGTGCCAGCAGTCGTTCTAGCGGGGGACAAGAGACCCAGTACTTC

v_gene: TRBV7-9
abundance: NA
d_gene: TRBD1
j_gene: TRBJ1-1
CDR3aa: CASSLPGQIEAFF
CDR3nt: TGTGCCAGCAGCTTACCGGGACAGATCGAAGCTTTCTTT

v_gene: TRBV12-5
abundance: NA
d_gene: NA
j_gene: TRBJ2-7
CDR3aa: CASGYGSYEQYF
CDR3nt: TGTGCTAGTGGATACGGCTCCTACGAGCAGTACTTC

v_gene: TRBV13
abundance: NA
d_gene: NA
j_gene: TRBJ1-2
CDR3aa: CASSLGRGYGYTF
CDR3nt: TGTGCCAGCAGCTTAGGCAGGGGCTATGGCTACACCTTC

v_gene: TRBV6-5
abundance: NA
d_gene: TRBD1
j_gene: TRBJ1-2
CDR3aa: CASRLQGQGNYGYTF
CDR3nt: TGTGCCAGCAGACTACAGGGACAGGGGAACTATGGCTACACCTTC

v_gene: TRBV6-5
abundance: NA
d_gene: TRBD1
j_gene: TRBJ1-2
CDR3aa: CASRQWTGGGYGYTF
CDR3nt: TGTGCCAGCAGACAATGGACAGGGGGAGGATATGGCTACACCTTC

v_gene: TRBV11-3
abundance: NA
d_gene: TRBD1
j_gene: TRBJ1-4
CDR3aa: CASSPRTGDGEKLFF
CDR3nt: TGTGCCAGCAGCCCGCGGACAGGGGATGGAGAAAAACTGTTTTTT

v_gene: TRBV6-2/TRBV6-3
abundance: NA
d_gene: NA
j_gene: TRBJ2-7
CDR3aa: CASSYQGFEQYF
CDR3nt: TGTGCCAGCAGCTATCAGGGTTTCGAGCAGTACTTC

v_gene: TRBV5-6
abundance: NA
d_gene: TRBD1
j_gene: TRBJ1-5
CDR3aa: CASSLTGTGNQPQHF
CDR3nt: TGTGCCAGCAGCTTGACAGGGACAGGCAATCAGCCCCAGCATTTT

v_gene: TRBV4-2
abundance: NA
d_gene: NA
j_gene: TRBJ1-2
CDR3aa: CASSQAQVGYTF
CDR3nt: TGTGCCAGCAGCCAAGCGCAGGTTGGCTACACCTTC

v_gene: TRBV3-1/TRBV3-2
abundance: NA
d_gene: NA
j_gene: TRBJ2-2
CDR3aa: CASSQDLGRELFF
CDR3nt: TGTGCCAGCAGCCAAGATCTGGGCCGGGAGCTGTTTTTT

v_gene: TRBV12-3/TRBV12-4
abundance: NA
d_gene: NA
j_gene: TRBJ1-2
CDR3aa: CASTTGQRGYTF
CDR3nt: TGTGCCAGCACTACAGGGCAGCGGGGCTACACCTTC

v_gene: TRBV20-1
abundance: NA
d_gene: TRBD2
j_gene: TRBJ2-3
CDR3aa: CSASRTSGGSDTQYF
CDR3nt: TGCAGTGCTAGTCGGACTAGCGGGGGGTCAGATACGCAGTATTTT

v_gene: TRBV5-6
abundance: NA
d_gene: NA
j_gene: TRBJ1-1
CDR3aa: CASIWPRGDRVPKAFF
CDR3nt: TGTGCCAGCATCTGGCCCCGAGGCGATCGCGTCCCTAAAGCTTTCTTT

v_gene: TRBV9
abundance: NA
d_gene: NA
j_gene: TRBJ1-6
CDR3aa: CASGRTPGRSGSPLHF
CDR3nt: TGTGCCAGCGGCCGTACGCCGGGAAGAAGTGGTTCACCCCTCCACTTT

v_gene: TRBV3-1/TRBV3-2
abundance: NA
d_gene: TRBD1
j_gene: TRBJ1-1
CDR3aa: CASSPDRVGGEAFF
CDR3nt: TGTGCCAGCAGCCCCGACAGGGTAGGGGGTGAAGCTTTCTTT

v_gene: TRBV27
abundance: NA
d_gene: NA
j_gene: TRBJ1-2
CDR3aa: CASSLSQGGDGYTF
CDR3nt: TGTGCCAGCAGTTTATCTCAGGGCGGTGATGGCTACACCTTC

v_gene: TRBV4-1
abundance: NA
d_gene: NA
j_gene: TRBJ2-1
CDR3aa: CASSQVLVSEQFF
CDR3nt: TGCGCCAGCAGCCAAGTCCTAGTCAGTGAGCAGTTCTTC

v_gene: TRBV27
abundance: NA
d_gene: NA
j_gene: TRBJ2-3
CDR3aa: CASSYFTSTDTQYF
CDR3nt: TGTGCCAGCAGTTACTTTACTAGCACAGATACGCAGTATTTT

v_gene: TRBV7-9
abundance: few
d_gene: NA
j_gene: TRBJ1-1
CDR3aa: CASSYPTVEAFF
CDR3nt: TGTGCCAGCAGCTATCCGACAGTTGAAGCTTTCTTT

v_gene: TRBV25-1
abundance: NA
d_gene: TRBD1
j_gene: TRBJ1-1
CDR3aa: CASRGQGSTEAFF
CDR3nt: TGTGCCAGCAGAGGACAGGGAAGCACTGAAGCTTTCTTT

v_gene: TRBV10-3
abundance: NA
d_gene: TRBD1
j_gene: TRBJ1-2
CDR3aa: CAISESQGGHAIYGYTF
CDR3nt: TGTGCCATCAGTGAGTCTCAGGGGGGTCACGCCATCTATGGCTACACCTTC

v_gene: TRBV6-2/TRBV6-3
abundance: NA
d_gene: NA
j_gene: TRBJ2-7
CDR3aa: CASTPGRGAGQAYEQYF
CDR3nt: TGTGCCAGCACCCCGGGGAGAGGCGCGGGTCAAGCCTACGAGCAGTACTTC

v_gene: TRBV19
abundance: NA
d_gene: TRBD1
j_gene: TRBJ1-4
CDR3aa: CASSPFTGTVREKLFF
CDR3nt: TGTGCCAGTAGTCCTTTTACCGGGACAGTCAGGGAAAAACTGTTTTTT

v_gene: TRBV7-9
abundance: NA
d_gene: TRBD2
j_gene: TRBJ2-7
CDR3aa: CASSLPGGSYEQYF
CDR3nt: TGTGCCAGCAGCTTGCCGGGAGGTTCCTACGAGCAGTACTTC

v_gene: TRBV6-2/TRBV6-3
abundance: once
d_gene: TRBD1
j_gene: TRBJ2-3
CDR3aa: CASSYGTAESTDTQYF
CDR3nt: TGTGCCAGCAGTTATGGGACAGCGGAAAGCACAGATACGCAGTATTTT

v_gene: TRBV5-1
abundance: NA
d_gene: NA
j_gene: TRBJ2-7
CDR3aa: CASSRGTGIYEQYF
CDR3nt: TGCGCCAGCAGCCGCGGTACAGGCATATACGAGCAGTACTTC

v_gene: TRBV9
abundance: NA
d_gene: NA
j_gene: TRBJ1-2
CDR3aa: CASSHGGRIYGYTF
CDR3nt: TGTGCCAGCAGTCATGGGGGCAGGATCTATGGCTACACCTTC

v_gene: TRBV3-1/TRBV3-2
abundance: NA
d_gene: TRBD2
j_gene: TRBJ2-1
CDR3aa: CASSRYSGRDEQFF
CDR3nt: TGTGCCAGCAGCCGGTATTCGGGGAGGGATGAGCAGTTCTTC

v_gene: TRBV11-2
abundance: NA
d_gene: NA
j_gene: TRBJ2-5
CDR3aa: CASSLGGYQETQYF
CDR3nt: TGTGCCAGCAGCCTTGGGGGGTACCAAGAGACCCAGTACTTC

v_gene: TRBV19
abundance: NA
d_gene: NA
j_gene: TRBJ1-5
CDR3aa: CASTPWDGGSNQPQHF
CDR3nt: TGTGCCAGTACTCCCTGGGATGGGGGCAGCAATCAGCCCCAGCATTTT

v_gene: TRBV4-1
abundance: NA
d_gene: NA
j_gene: TRBJ1-6
CDR3aa: CASSQENGFNNSPLHF
CDR3nt: TGCGCCAGCAGCCAAGAGAACGGTTTCAATAATTCACCCCTCCACTTT

v_gene: TRBV5-8
abundance: NA
d_gene: NA
j_gene: TRBJ2-7
CDR3aa: CASSWGGTYTYEQYF
CDR3nt: TGTGCCAGCAGCTGGGGCGGGACGTATACCTACGAGCAGTACTTC

v_gene: TRBV4-2
abundance: NA
d_gene: NA
j_gene: TRBJ1-2
CDR3aa: CASSQETGRGYGYTF
CDR3nt: TGTGCCAGCAGCCAAGAAACAGGTCGAGGATATGGCTACACCTTC